Below, 28 T cell receptor beta chains from the same sample are listed, as sequenced in a study of OX40 agonist ivuxolimab in advanced cancers. Repertoires were generated with immunoSEQ multiplex PCR, while TCRdb's copy carries only in-frame clones and drops some. Found here are under 90,000 clones, about nine tenths of them singletons; the top ten hold 2.5%. The specimen was CD4+ or CD8+ T cells sorted from blood, collected in a trial of the OX40 agonist ivuxolimab. The receptor set was obtained from an adult with an advanced solid tumor such as melanoma, head and neck, liver or kidney cancer.

The gene calls are TRBV5-1 and TRBJ2-4; D remains ambiguous. V gave up 0 bases and J gave up 6 bases, with 7 bases separating them. The CDR3 consists of 13 residues. CDR1 is SGHRS, CDR2 YFSETQ, per germline. For the CDR3, the DNA is TGCGCCAGCAGCTTGGAGTCGGGAAACATTCAGTACTTC. It translates to CASSLESGNIQYF.

This chain connects TRBV7-2 to TRBJ1-1; D is uncertain. The germline V gene encodes CDR1 SGHTA and CDR2 FQGNSA. Trimming left V 8 bases short and J 5 bases short, with 18 bases between. CDR3 length: 14 amino acids. CDR3 bases: TGTGCCAGCTCCCTGGGCGGGGTTGTGACTGAAGCTTTCTTT. This translates into CASSLGGVVTEAFF.

The chain carries TRBV27 and TRBJ2-2; no clear D. The CDR3 runs to 15 residues. Deletions cut 4 bases from V and 4 bases from J, with 13 bases between. Germline V lookup: CDR1 MNHEY, CDR2 SMNVEV (reference sequence). The CDR3 bases are TGTGCCAGCAGTTCATTCCTCTCTACCACCGGGGAGCTGTTTTTT. Translated, it gives CASSSFLSTTGELFF.

The rearrangement links TRBV2 to TRBJ2-7; 8 bases fit TRBD1. The V gene end was trimmed by 5 bases and the J gene end by 5 bases; junction bases not matched to a gene: 11. The CDR3 has 15 amino acids. Per the germline V gene, CDR1 is SNHLY and CDR2 is FYNNEI. The CDR3, as DNA: TGTGCCAGCAGTCCAGGGGGCAGCCTCAGCCACGAGCAGTACTTC. Amino acids: CASSPGGSLSHEQYF.

The CDR3 bases are TGCGCCAGCAGCGGACCGGGAGGGAGGGTTCCCCACGAGCAGTACTTC. This gives the protein CASSGPGGRVPHEQYF. V usage is TRBV4-1 and J usage is TRBJ2-7, with 8 nucleotides matching TRBD2. Germline lookup yields CDR1 MGHRA and CDR2 YSYEKL. This CDR3 spans 16 amino acids. The trim removed 5 bases at V and 5 bases at J, leaving 14 bases unmatched.

The V gene is TRBV5-1, the J gene TRBJ2-6, with D maybe TRBD1 (6 bases). The CDR3 covers 17 residues. V was trimmed by 5 bases and J by 0 bases, leaving 15 bases between them. Germline CDR1 reads SGHRS; CDR2 reads YFSETQ. The CDR3 loop is CASSSLTGNSGANVLTF. The CDR3 coding sequence is TGCGCCAGCAGTTCTCTGACAGGTAACTCTGGGGCCAACGTCCTGACTTTC.

The chain carries TRBV6-6 and TRBJ2-7; 11 bases match TRBD2. CDR1 and CDR2 from the germline V gene are MNHNY and SVGAGI (reference sequence). CDR3 length equals 14 residues. J gave up 6 bases and V 8 bases, and 9 bases lay outside the gene matches. The chain's CDR3 is CASALTSGSSEQYF. CDR3 nucleotide sequence: TGTGCCAGCGCCCTTACTAGCGGGAGTTCCGAGCAGTACTTC.

The V call is TRBV14, the J call TRBJ2-1; a weak D match, TRBD2 (5 bases). The V gene's germline CDR1 is SGHDN and CDR2 FVKESK. V lost 1 base, J lost 5 bases, and 24 bases lay in between. The CDR3 is 19 amino acids. CDR3 in DNA: TGTGCCAGCAGCCAAGGAATCGGAAGTAGGACTCCGGAAGACAATGAGCAGTTCTTC. Translated: CASSQGIGSRTPEDNEQFF.

This chain uses TRBV5-5 with TRBJ2-7, with D perhaps TRBD1 (6 bases). The CDR3 is 14 residues long. Germline V gene data show CDR1 as SGHKS and CDR2 as YYEKEE (reference sequence). V dropped 0 bases and J dropped 7 bases, with 14 bases sitting between them. CDR3 region: CASSLEWQGWEQYF. For the CDR3, the DNA is TGTGCCAGCAGCTTGGAGTGGCAGGGGTGGGAGCAGTACTTC.

The genes are TRBV4-1 and TRBJ2-5; 7 nucleotides agree with TRBD1. V dropped 0 bases and J dropped 2; count of bases not matched to a gene: 6. The CDR3 has 16 residues. Germline V lookup: CDR1 MGHRA, CDR2 YSYEKL. CDR3 region: CASSQDIGTAQETQYF. In DNA, the CDR3 is TGCGCCAGCAGCCAAGACATCGGGACAGCACAAGAGACCCAGTACTTC.

The count of this clone is one. This chain connects TRBV5-1 to TRBJ1-4; maybe TRBD1 (5 bases). V gave up 1 base and J gave up 5 bases, with 12 bases separating them. The germline V gene has CDR1 SGHRS and CDR2 YFSETQ. The CDR3 consists of 15 residues. CDR3 DNA: TGCGCCAGCAGCTTGATGACAGCCGGAAATGAAAAACTGTTTTTT. This gives the protein CASSLMTAGNEKLFF.

The chain couples TRBV5-1 to TRBJ1-1; 10 nucleotides align to TRBD1. This CDR3 contains 17 residues. Unmatched junction bases numbered 9, after V lost 4 bases and J lost 0 bases. The germline CDR1 and CDR2 sequences are SGHRS and YFSETQ. The CDR3 DNA sequence: TGCGCCAGCAGCAGCTCCGGACAGGGGGGAATGAACACTGAAGCTTTCTTT. The encoded protein is CASSSSGQGGMNTEAFF.

This clone showed up just a few times. The CDR3 region has the DNA TGTGCCAGCAGTTTTTTAGGGGGGCGCGACGAGACCCAGTACTTC. This codes for CASSFLGGRDETQYF. The V gene is TRBV6-5, the J gene TRBJ2-5, with D tentatively TRBD1 or TRBD2 (6 bases each). The CDR3 has 15 amino acids. The ends were cut back, 4 bases at V and 5 bases at J, with 17 bases in the middle. Per the germline V gene, CDR1 is MNHEY and CDR2 is SVGAGI.

The CDR3 spells CASSQDLGQPQHF. CDR3 bases: TGTGCCAGCAGCCAAGATCTGGGTCAGCCCCAGCATTTT. This chain connects TRBV14 to TRBJ1-5; D gene ambiguous. The CDR3 is made up of 13 amino acids. Between the trimmed V and J ends, which lost 0 bases and 6 bases, there was a span of 6 bases. Germline V gene data show CDR1 as SGHDN and CDR2 as FVKESK.

The CDR3 loop is CASSIPRTDTQYF. The CDR3 DNA reads TGTGCCAGTAGTATTCCCAGAACAGATACGCAGTATTTT. V gene TRBV19 combines with J gene TRBJ2-3; D not resolved. The germline CDR1 and CDR2 sequences are LNHDA and SQIVND (reference sequence). The CDR3 extends over 13 amino acids. The ends were cut back, 3 bases at V and 3 bases at J, with 7 bases in the middle.

The V and J genes are TRBV6-1 and TRBJ1-1; D might be TRBD1 (5 bases). The CDR3 loop spans 16 amino acids. The germline gives CDR1 MNHNS, CDR2 SASEGT. Trimming pared 2 bases from V and 4 bases from J, leaving 17 bases between. Here the CDR3 reads CASSELMGRAGTEAFF. In nucleotides, the CDR3 is TGTGCCAGCAGTGAACTCATGGGCAGGGCCGGCACTGAAGCTTTCTTT.

This chain links TRBV7-9 with TRBJ1-1, with D possibly being TRBD1 (5 bases). Germline values: CDR1 SEHNR, CDR2 FQNEAQ (reference sequence). The germline V and J ends were trimmed by 5 bases and 8 bases, with 15 bases remaining between them. The CDR3 has 13 amino acids. This chain's CDR3 is CASSRMEGAEAFF. The CDR3 nucleotides are TGTGCCAGCAGCCGGATGGAAGGGGCAGAAGCTTTCTTT. Drawing the rest from reference TRBV7-9 and TRBJ1-1, the complete variable domain is DTGVSQNPRHKITKRGQNVTFRCDPISEHNRLYWYRQTLGQGPEFLTYFQNEAQLEKSRLLSDRFSAERPKGSFSTLEIQRTEQGDSAMYLCASSRMEGAEAFFGQGTRLTVV.

The V and J genes are TRBV2 and TRBJ2-7; D remains unclear. The V and J ends lost 1 base and 4 bases respectively, with 11 bases between them. The CDR3 has 14 amino acids. Germline V CDR1 and CDR2: SNHLY, FYNNEI. CDR3 in amino acids: CASSEVNTQYEQYF. The CDR3 region has the DNA TGTGCCAGCAGTGAAGTGAACACGCAATACGAGCAGTACTTC. The whole variable domain, filled in from reference TRBV2 and TRBJ2-7, reads EPEVTQTPSHQVTQMGQEVILRCVPISNHLYFYWYRQILGQKVEFLVSFYNNEISEKSEIFDDQFSVERPDGSNFTLKIRSTKLEDSAMYFCASSEVNTQYEQYFGPGTRLTVT.

This clone was observed a single time. J is TRBJ2-7 and V is TRBV21-1. TRBV21-1 represents a pseudogene. CDR3 length: 14 residues. In nucleotides, the CDR3 is TGTGCCAGCACCTTGAAGGGAAGCGTCTACGAGCAGTACTTC. Its protein is CASTLKGSVYEQYF.

V is TRBV27 and J is TRBJ2-7; 10 bases fit TRBD2. The CDR3 covers 17 residues. Germline V CDR1 and CDR2: MNHEY, SMNVEV (reference sequence). The V and J ends lost 2 bases and 5 bases, in that order; junction bases with no gene match: 12. The chain's CDR3 is CASSLSRSSGSGNEQYF. CDR3 DNA: TGTGCCAGCAGTTTAAGTAGGTCTAGCGGGAGTGGGAACGAGCAGTACTTC.

The V and J genes are TRBV25-1 and TRBJ2-1; TRBD1 is a possible D gene (6 bases). The V and J ends lost 8 bases and 13 bases respectively, with 24 bases between them. The CDR3 spans 14 residues. The germline V gene encodes CDR1 MGHDK and CDR2 SYGVNS. The CDR3 sequence is CASVRDIGPGQQFF. In DNA form, the CDR3 reads TGTGCCAGCGTCCGGGACATCGGCCCCGGTCAACAGTTCTTC. Supplemented by reference TRBV25-1 and TRBJ2-1, the full variable domain reads EADIYQTPRYLVIGTGKKITLECSQTMGHDKMYWYQQDPGMELHLIHYSYGVNSTEKGDLSSESTVSRIRTEHFPLTLESARPSHTSQYLCASVRDIGPGQQFFGPGTRLTVL.

The chain uses TRBV18 and TRBJ2-3; TRBD1 agrees at 7 bases. The CDR3 sequence is 15 residues long. V lost 2 bases to trimming and J lost 6 bases; unmatched junction nucleotides: 8. The germline CDR1 and CDR2 sequences are KGHSH and LQKENI. CDR3 in amino acids: CASSPGTGDEDTQYF. The CDR3 nucleotides read TGTGCCAGCTCACCAGGAACAGGGGACGAGGATACGCAGTATTTT. The whole variable domain, filled in from reference TRBV18 and TRBJ2-3, reads NAGVMQNPRHLVRRRGQEARLRCSPMKGHSHVYWYRQLPEEGLKFMVYLQKENIIDESGMPKERFSAEFPKEGPSILRIQQVVRGDSAAYFCASSPGTGDEDTQYFGPGTRLTVL.

The genes are TRBV6-6 and TRBJ1-2; D gene unclear. Per germline, CDR1 MNHNY and CDR2 SVGAGI (reference sequence). Trimming cost V 8 bases and J 5 bases, with 18 bases left between them. The CDR3 has 14 residues. The CDR3 spells CASATDGIGYGYTF. CDR3 bases: TGTGCCAGCGCTACCGACGGAATTGGGTATGGCTACACCTTC.

This rearrangement joins TRBV19 to TRBJ1-1, with a tentative D call TRBD1 (5 bases). Between the trimmed V and J ends, which lost 2 bases and 4 bases, there was a span of 11 bases. Germline V gene lookup returns CDR1 LNHDA and CDR2 SQIVND (reference sequence). CDR3 size: 14 residues. This CDR3 reads CASSISAQGTEAFF. As DNA, the CDR3 is TGTGCCAGTAGTATATCGGCCCAGGGCACTGAAGCTTTCTTT.

The V call is TRBV29-1, the J call TRBJ2-5; 11 positions agree with TRBD2. The DNA end favors TRBJ2-7, so the J call may be wrong. Germline CDR1 and CDR2: SQVTM and ANQGSEA. CDR3 length: 13 residues. In nucleotides, the CDR3 is TGCAGCGTTATAGCGGGAGGGGACTACGAGCAGTACTTC. It yields the protein CSVIAGGDYEQYF.

The rearrangement links TRBV6-5 to TRBJ1-4, with D tentatively TRBD1 (5 bases). The V end lost 5 bases, the J end lost 0 bases, and 10 bases lay between the germline ends. Germline V gene lookup returns CDR1 MNHEY and CDR2 SVGAGI. This CDR3 is 15 amino acids long. For the CDR3, the DNA is TGTGCCAGCAGTGCGACAGATCCAACTAATGAAAAACTGTTTTTT. Translated, it gives CASSATDPTNEKLFF.

The chain is built from TRBV5-1 and TRBJ1-6; D ambiguous. Germline V gene data show CDR1 as SGHRS and CDR2 as YFSETQ. The length of the CDR3 is 16 residues. The V and J ends lost 2 bases and 7 bases respectively, with 16 bases between them. The CDR3 loop reads CASSFTQAVGNSPLHF. In nucleotides, the CDR3 is TGCGCCAGCAGCTTTACCCAGGCCGTCGGGAATTCACCCCTCCACTTT.

The chain combines TRBV6-6 with TRBJ1-6; D not certain. V shed 6 bases and J shed 5 bases, with 17 bases lying between them. Per the germline V gene, CDR1 is MNHNY and CDR2 is SVGAGI (reference sequence). The CDR3 runs 16 residues. The CDR3 DNA follows: TGTGCCAGCAGAGCCCCGCAGCTTACTGATAATTCACCCCTCCACTTT. It specifies CASRAPQLTDNSPLHF.